This is a list of T cell receptor beta chains from one sample in a study of blood T cell repertoires in COVID-19. The repertoire was sequenced with immunoSEQ multiplex PCR; TCRdb's copy has only in-frame clones and lacks some. Among 300,000 to 400,000 clones listed, roughly 90% were seen once. Sequencing was carried out using peripheral blood. The receptors were sampled from a woman in her 70s with COVID-19, enrolled during active disease. The CDR3 runs from the conserved cysteine through the conserved F or W. D genes are given only for firm matches. Rows give clone size only sometimes, using once, few, many, or a class for an expanded clone.

clone_size j_call v_call d_call cdr3_aa cdr3_nt
once TRBJ2-7 TRBV2 TRBD1 CASRAGTGADYEQYF TGTGCCAGCAGGGCCGGGACAGGGGCCGACTACGAGCAGTACTTC
NA TRBJ1-6 TRBV5-6 TRBD1 CASSGTAISPLHF TGTGCCAGCAGTGGGACAGCAATCTCACCCCTCCACTTT
NA TRBJ2-3 TRBV18 TRBD2 CASSWTSGGAPIDTQYF TGTGCCAGCTCTTGGACTAGCGGGGGGGCTCCGATAGATACGCAGTATTTT
once TRBJ2-3 TRBV7-2 TRBD2 CASSPLAGGTDTQYF TGTGCCAGCAGCCCACTAGCGGGGGGCACAGATACGCAGTATTTT
NA TRBJ1-1 TRBV30 TRBD1 CAWTGQGRSMNTEAFF TGTGCCTGGACCGGACAGGGCAGATCGATGAACACTGAAGCTTTCTTT
NA TRBJ1-3 TRBV5-1 TRBD1 CASAQGAYGNTIYF TGCGCCAGCGCCCAGGGGGCGTATGGAAACACCATATATTTT
NA TRBJ2-5 TRBV15 NA CATSRAREETQYF TGTGCCACCAGCAGAGCCCGAGAAGAGACCCAGTACTTC
once TRBJ1-2 TRBV6-5 NA CASVFTGIGGYTF TGTGCCAGCGTTTTTACAGGGATTGGGGGCTACACCTTC
NA TRBJ1-2 TRBV7-2 NA CASSFGTYGYTF TGTGCCAGCAGCTTCGGGACATATGGCTACACCTTC
NA TRBJ2-7 TRBV24-1 TRBD1 CATSDRDRAYEQYF TGTGCCACCAGTGACCGGGACAGGGCGTACGAGCAGTACTTC
NA TRBJ1-2 TRBV27 TRBD1 CASRRTDRGYGYTF TGTGCCAGCAGGAGAACTGACAGGGGCTATGGCTACACCTTC
NA TRBJ2-1 TRBV6-6 TRBD2 CASSSGTRQNRNEQFF TGTGCCAGCAGCAGTGGGACTAGACAGAACCGCAATGAGCAGTTCTTC
NA TRBJ2-3 TRBV3-1/TRBV3-2 TRBD2 CASSPLTSGGADTQYF TGTGCCAGCAGCCCCCTGACTAGCGGGGGGGCAGATACGCAGTATTTT
NA TRBJ2-1 TRBV24-1 NA CATSDGASSYNEQFF TGTGCCACCAGTGATGGGGCGAGCTCCTACAATGAGCAGTTCTTC
few TRBJ2-7 TRBV6-6 NA CASSKRQDRGYEQYF TGTGCCAGCAGTAAAAGACAGGACCGAGGCTACGAGCAGTACTTC
few TRBJ2-7 TRBV2 TRBD2 CASSTSSGGYEQYF TGTGCCAGCAGTACCTCTAGCGGGGGGTACGAGCAGTACTTC
NA TRBJ1-1 TRBV5-8 NA CASSSGRGREAFF TGTGCCAGCAGCTCTGGTCGTGGGAGAGAAGCTTTCTTT
once TRBJ1-2 TRBV4-2 TRBD1 CASSHPGTGDYGYTF TGTGCCAGCAGCCACCCCGGGACAGGGGACTATGGCTACACCTTC
NA TRBJ2-3 TRBV3-1/TRBV3-2 NA CASSQPGLGHKDTQYF TGTGCCAGCAGCCAACCGGGACTTGGACATAAGGATACGCAGTATTTT
NA TRBJ1-1 TRBV9 TRBD1 CASAPGGIFAEAFF TGTGCCAGCGCCCCAGGGGGGATTTTTGCTGAAGCTTTCTTT
NA TRBJ1-3 TRBV6-1 TRBD1 CASSEPMTGRNTIYF TGTGCCAGCAGTGAACCGATGACAGGGCGGAACACCATATATTTT
NA TRBJ1-5 TRBV5-4 NA CASSLDATANQPQHF TGTGCCAGCAGCTTGGATGCGACAGCTAACCAGCCCCAGCATTTT
NA TRBJ1-6 TRBV13 NA CASSTRSSYNSPLHF TGTGCCAGCAGCACACGGAGCTCCTATAATTCACCCCTCCACTTT
NA TRBJ1-1 TRBV18 NA CASSSATGEAFF TGTGCCAGCTCGTCCGCCACAGGTGAAGCTTTCTTT
NA TRBJ1-1 TRBV29-1 TRBD1 CSATQGAREAFF TGCAGCGCAACACAGGGGGCGCGTGAAGCTTTCTTT
once TRBJ2-7 TRBV30 TRBD2 CAWRTSGGYEQYF TGTGCCTGGAGGACTAGCGGGGGATACGAGCAGTACTTC
NA TRBJ1-1 TRBV4-2 TRBD1 CASYGDSTPGAFF TGTGCCAGTTACGGGGACAGTACCCCGGGGGCTTTCTTT
NA TRBJ2-5 TRBV4-1 TRBD2 CASAKGSGKETQYF TGCGCCAGCGCCAAGGGAAGCGGGAAGGAGACCCAGTACTTC
NA TRBJ1-6 TRBV28 TRBD1 CASSRQGLSSPLHF TGTGCCAGCAGTCGACAGGGGTTGAGTTCACCCCTCCACTTT
NA TRBJ1-1 TRBV7-2 TRBD1 CASRQGANTEAFF TGTGCCAGTCGACAGGGGGCGAACACTGAAGCTTTCTTT
NA TRBJ2-2 TRBV4-1 TRBD1 CASSHGTGVLGGELFF TGCGCCAGCAGCCACGGGACAGGGGTCCTTGGCGGGGAGCTGTTTTTT
few TRBJ2-7 TRBV24-1 NA CATSPGGGYEQYF TGTGCCACGTCTCCGGGGGGCGGGTACGAGCAGTACTTC
NA TRBJ2-1 TRBV6-2/TRBV6-3 TRBD2 CASSLIPGLVGNEQFF TGTGCCAGCAGCCTAATACCGGGACTAGTTGGCAATGAGCAGTTCTTC
NA TRBJ1-1 TRBV19 TRBD1 CASSTRSDRANF TGTGCCAGTAGTACTAGATCCGACAGGGCAAACTTT
NA TRBJ1-2 TRBV4-3 NA CASSQDWGRGYTF TGCGCCAGCAGCCAAGATTGGGGCCGAGGCTACACCTTC
once TRBJ2-3 TRBV5-4 TRBD1 CASSHRQGSDTQYF TGTGCCAGCAGCCACCGACAGGGCTCAGATACGCAGTATTTT
NA TRBJ1-6 TRBV28 NA CASTLGRGTYNSPLHF TGTGCCAGCACCCTCGGGCGGGGAACCTATAATTCACCCCTCCACTTT
NA TRBJ2-3 TRBV7-8 TRBD1 CASSLVTGIVTDTQYF TGTGCCAGCAGCTTAGTGACAGGGATAGTCACAGATACGCAGTATTTT
many TRBJ2-7 TRBV5-1 NA CASSLEWSGAYEQYF TGCGCCAGCAGCTTGGAATGGAGCGGAGCCTACGAGCAGTACTTC
NA TRBJ2-1 TRBV7-9 TRBD1 CASSSGDRGRVDEQFF TGTGCCAGCAGCTCTGGGGACAGGGGAAGGGTGGATGAGCAGTTCTTC
NA TRBJ1-4 TRBV7-9 NA CASSSGQSPTNEKLFF TGTGCCAGCAGCTCCGGACAGTCCCCAACTAATGAAAAACTGTTTTTT
NA TRBJ1-2 TRBV2 TRBD1 CASSGQGASRYTF TGTGCCAGCAGCGGACAGGGGGCGAGTCGCTACACCTTC
few TRBJ1-1 TRBV28 NA CASSMWDGGTEAFF TGTGCCAGCAGTATGTGGGACGGGGGAACTGAAGCTTTCTTT
NA TRBJ1-2 TRBV21-1 NA CASSTPLSRDRVYGYTF TGTGCCAGCAGCACCCCCCTCAGTAGGGACAGGGTCTATGGCTACACCTTC
NA TRBJ2-1 TRBV6-2/TRBV6-3 NA CASSLGDSLIGDEQFF TGTGCCAGCAGTCTAGGGGACTCTCTTATAGGTGATGAGCAGTTCTTC
NA TRBJ1-2 TRBV6-6 NA CASSPPTGQGGGYTF TGTGCCAGCAGCCCCCCGACCGGCCAGGGCGGAGGCTACACCTTC
NA TRBJ1-1 TRBV5-1 NA CASSSSGARDTEAFF TGCGCCAGCAGTTCCTCAGGGGCAAGGGACACTGAAGCTTTCTTT
NA TRBJ2-5 TRBV5-8 TRBD2 CASSLALTSGGQETQYF TGTGCCAGCAGCCTGGCCCTGACTAGCGGGGGGCAAGAGACCCAGTACTTC
NA TRBJ1-5 TRBV18 NA CASSPTTGSAPQHF TGTGCCAGCTCACCGACGACAGGTAGTGCGCCCCAGCATTTT